This T cell receptor (beta chain) was captured in a study of T cell responses to AZD1222 COVID-19 vaccine. Trimming left V 1 base short and J 3 bases short, with 6 bases between. CDR3 length: 14 amino acids. Germline lookup yields CDR1 LNHNV and CDR2 YYDKDF (reference sequence). TCRdb keeps only in-frame clones here, not all; method: immunoSEQ multiplex PCR. The data show more than 150,000 clones, with 88% seen just once and 0.49% held by the top ten. The specimen was peripheral blood, collected on day 0 of AZD1222 vaccination. The chain employs TRBV15 and TRBJ1-4; D unresolved. The TCR was taken from an adult in good health. CDR3 nucleotide sequence: TGTGCCACCAGCAGAGTAGCGGCTAATGAAAAACTGTTTTTT. Translating it yields CATSRVAANEKLFF.